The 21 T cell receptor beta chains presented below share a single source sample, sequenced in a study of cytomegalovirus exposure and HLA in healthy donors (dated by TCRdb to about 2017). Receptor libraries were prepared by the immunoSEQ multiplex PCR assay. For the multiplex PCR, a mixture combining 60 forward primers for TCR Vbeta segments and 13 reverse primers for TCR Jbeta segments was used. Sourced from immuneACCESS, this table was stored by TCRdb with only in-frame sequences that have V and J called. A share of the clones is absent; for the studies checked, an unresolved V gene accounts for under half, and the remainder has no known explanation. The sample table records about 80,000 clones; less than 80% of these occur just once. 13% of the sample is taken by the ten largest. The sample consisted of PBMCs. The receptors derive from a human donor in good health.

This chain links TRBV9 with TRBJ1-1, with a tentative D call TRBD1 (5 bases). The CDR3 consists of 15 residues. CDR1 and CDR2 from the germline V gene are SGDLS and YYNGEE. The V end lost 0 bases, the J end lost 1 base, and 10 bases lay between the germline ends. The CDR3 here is CASSVARTSNTEAFF. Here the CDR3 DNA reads TGTGCCAGCAGCGTAGCAAGGACATCGAACACTGAAGCTTTCTTT.

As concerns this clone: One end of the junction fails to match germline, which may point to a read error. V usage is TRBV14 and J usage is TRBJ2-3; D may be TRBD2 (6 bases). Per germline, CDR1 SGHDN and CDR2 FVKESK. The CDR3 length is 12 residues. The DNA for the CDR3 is TGTGCCAGCAGCCAAGGGAACCGGGGGATGAATTTT. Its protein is CASSQGNRGMNF.

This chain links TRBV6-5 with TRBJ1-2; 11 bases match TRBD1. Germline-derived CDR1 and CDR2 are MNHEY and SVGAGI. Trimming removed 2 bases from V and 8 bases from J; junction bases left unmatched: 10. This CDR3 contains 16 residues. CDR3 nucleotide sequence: TGTGCCAGCAGTTACACAATAGGACAGGGGGCTCGCGGCTACACCTTC. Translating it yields CASSYTIGQGARGYTF.

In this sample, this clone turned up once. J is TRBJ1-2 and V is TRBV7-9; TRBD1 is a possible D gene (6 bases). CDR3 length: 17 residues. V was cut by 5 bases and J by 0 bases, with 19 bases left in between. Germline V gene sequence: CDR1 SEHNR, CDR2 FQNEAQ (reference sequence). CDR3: CASSASGALGANYGYTF. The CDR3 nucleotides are TGTGCCAGCAGCGCCTCAGGGGCCCTTGGAGCTAACTATGGCTACACCTTC.

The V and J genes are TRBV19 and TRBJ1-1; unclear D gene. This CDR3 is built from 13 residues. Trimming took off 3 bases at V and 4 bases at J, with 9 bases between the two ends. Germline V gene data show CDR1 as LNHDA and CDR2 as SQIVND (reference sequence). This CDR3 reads CASSIREATEAFF. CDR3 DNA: TGTGCCAGTAGTATCAGAGAGGCCACTGAAGCTTTCTTT.

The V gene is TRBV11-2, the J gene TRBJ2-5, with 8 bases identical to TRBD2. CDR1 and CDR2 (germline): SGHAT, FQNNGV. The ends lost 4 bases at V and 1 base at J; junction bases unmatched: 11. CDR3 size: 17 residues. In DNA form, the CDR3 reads TGTGCCAGCAGCTCGGGGGGGGCGGGGGCTATCCAAGAGACCCAGTACTTC. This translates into CASSSGGAGAIQETQYF. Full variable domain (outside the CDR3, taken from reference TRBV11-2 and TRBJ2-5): EAGVAQSPRYKIIEKRQSVAFWCNPISGHATLYWYQQILGQGPKLLIQFQNNGVVDDSQLPKDRFSAERLKGVDSTLKIQPAKLEDSAVYLCASSSGGAGAIQETQYFGPGTRLLVL.

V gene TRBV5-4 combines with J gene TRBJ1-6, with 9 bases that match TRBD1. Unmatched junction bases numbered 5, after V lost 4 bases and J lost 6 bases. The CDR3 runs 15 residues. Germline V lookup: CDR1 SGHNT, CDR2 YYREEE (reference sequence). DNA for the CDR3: TGTGCCAGCAGCACCGGGACAGGGAGTAATTCACCCCTCCACTTT. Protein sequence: CASSTGTGSNSPLHF.

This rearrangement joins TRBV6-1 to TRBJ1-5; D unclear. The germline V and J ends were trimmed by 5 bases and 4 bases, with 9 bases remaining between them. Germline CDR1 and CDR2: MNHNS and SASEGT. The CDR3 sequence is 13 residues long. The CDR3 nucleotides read TGTGCCAGCAGTATCTCCCGGAATCAGCCCCAGCATTTT. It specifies CASSISRNQPQHF.

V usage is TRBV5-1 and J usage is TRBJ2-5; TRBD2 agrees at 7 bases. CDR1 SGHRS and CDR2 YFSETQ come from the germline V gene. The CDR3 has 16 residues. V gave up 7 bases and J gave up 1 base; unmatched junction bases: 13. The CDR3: CASGFSGGGFQETQYF. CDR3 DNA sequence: TGCGCCAGCGGATTCTCGGGCGGGGGATTCCAAGAGACCCAGTACTTC.

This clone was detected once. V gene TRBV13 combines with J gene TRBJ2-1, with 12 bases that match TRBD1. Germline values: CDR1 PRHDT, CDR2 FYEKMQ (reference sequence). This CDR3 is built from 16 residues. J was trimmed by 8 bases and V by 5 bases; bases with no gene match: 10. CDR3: CASSPGGTGGLDEQFF. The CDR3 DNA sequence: TGTGCCAGCAGCCCGGGAGGGACAGGGGGCTTGGATGAGCAGTTCTTC.

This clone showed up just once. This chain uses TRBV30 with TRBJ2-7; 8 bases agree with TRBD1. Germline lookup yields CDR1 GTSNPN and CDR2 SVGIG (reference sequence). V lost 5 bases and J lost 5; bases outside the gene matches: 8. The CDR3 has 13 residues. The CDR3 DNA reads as TGTGCCTGGGACACAGGGGGGTCGGACGAGCAGTACTTC. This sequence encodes CAWDTGGSDEQYF.

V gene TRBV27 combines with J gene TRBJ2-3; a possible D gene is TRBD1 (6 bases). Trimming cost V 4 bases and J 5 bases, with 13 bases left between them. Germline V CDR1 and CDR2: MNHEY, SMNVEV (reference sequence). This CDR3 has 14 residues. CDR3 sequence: CASSSRQAEDTQYF. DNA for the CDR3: TGTGCCAGCAGTTCGAGACAGGCGGAAGATACGCAGTATTTT.

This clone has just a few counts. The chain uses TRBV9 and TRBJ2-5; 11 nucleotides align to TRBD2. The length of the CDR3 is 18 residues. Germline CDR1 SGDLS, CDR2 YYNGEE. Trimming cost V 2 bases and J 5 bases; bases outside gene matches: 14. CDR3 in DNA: TGTGCCAGCAGCGTGGCGATAGCGGGGGGGGTAGCTTCGGAGACCCAGTACTTC. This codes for CASSVAIAGGVASETQYF.

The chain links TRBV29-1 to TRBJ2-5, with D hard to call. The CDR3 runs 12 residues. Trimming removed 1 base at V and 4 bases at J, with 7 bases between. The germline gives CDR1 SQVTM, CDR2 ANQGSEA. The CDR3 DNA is TGCAGCGTTGAAGCGGTTAGAGAGACCCAGTACTTC. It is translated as CSVEAVRETQYF.

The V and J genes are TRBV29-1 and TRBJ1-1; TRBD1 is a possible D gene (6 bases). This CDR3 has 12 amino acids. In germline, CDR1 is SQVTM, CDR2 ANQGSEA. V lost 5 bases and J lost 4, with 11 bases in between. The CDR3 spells CSVSRGSTEAFF. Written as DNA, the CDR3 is TGCAGCGTTTCCAGGGGCAGCACTGAAGCTTTCTTT.

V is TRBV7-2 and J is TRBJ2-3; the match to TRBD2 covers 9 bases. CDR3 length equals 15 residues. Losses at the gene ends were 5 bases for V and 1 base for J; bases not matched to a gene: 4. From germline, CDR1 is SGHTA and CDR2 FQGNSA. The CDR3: CASSPGTSRTDTQYF. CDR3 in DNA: TGTGCCAGCAGCCCCGGGACTAGCCGCACAGATACGCAGTATTTT.

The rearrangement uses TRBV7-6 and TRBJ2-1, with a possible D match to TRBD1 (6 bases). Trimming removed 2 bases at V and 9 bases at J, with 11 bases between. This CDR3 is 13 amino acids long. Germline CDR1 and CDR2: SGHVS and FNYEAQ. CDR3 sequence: CASSLFEGGEQFF. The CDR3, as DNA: TGTGCCAGCAGCTTATTCGAAGGGGGTGAGCAGTTCTTC.

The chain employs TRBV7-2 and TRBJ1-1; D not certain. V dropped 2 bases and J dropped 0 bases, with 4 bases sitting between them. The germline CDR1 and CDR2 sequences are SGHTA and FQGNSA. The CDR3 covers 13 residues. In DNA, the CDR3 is TGTGCCAGCAGCTTAAGCATGAACACTGAAGCTTTCTTT. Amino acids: CASSLSMNTEAFF.

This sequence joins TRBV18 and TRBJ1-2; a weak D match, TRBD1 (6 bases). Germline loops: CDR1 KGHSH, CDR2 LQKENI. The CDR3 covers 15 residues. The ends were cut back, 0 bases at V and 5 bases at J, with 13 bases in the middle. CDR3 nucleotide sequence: TGTGCCAGCTCACCACCAGGGGGTTTTGGTTATGGCTACACCTTC. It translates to CASSPPGGFGYGYTF.

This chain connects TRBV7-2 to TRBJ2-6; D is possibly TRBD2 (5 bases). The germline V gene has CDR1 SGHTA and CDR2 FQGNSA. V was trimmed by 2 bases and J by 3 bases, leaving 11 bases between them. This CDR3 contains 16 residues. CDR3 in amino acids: CASSLRPGSGANVLTF. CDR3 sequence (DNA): TGTGCCAGCAGCTTACGTCCGGGGAGTGGGGCCAACGTCCTGACTTTC.

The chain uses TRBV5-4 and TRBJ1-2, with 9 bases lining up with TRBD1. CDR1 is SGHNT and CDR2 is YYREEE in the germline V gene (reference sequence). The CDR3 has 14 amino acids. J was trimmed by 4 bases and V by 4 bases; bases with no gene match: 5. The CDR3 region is CASSSGQGIYGYTF. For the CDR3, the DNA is TGTGCCAGCAGCAGCGGACAGGGGATCTATGGCTACACCTTC.